The 2 T cell receptor beta chains presented below share a single source sample, sequenced in a study of Ad26.COV2.S vaccination and SARS-CoV-2 variants. Treatment indicated: 15 to 20 received Ad26.COV2.S at low or high dose, single or two shots; about 5 received placebo; per-sample allocation not given. Material that was analyzed had been drawn on day 63 after the first vaccine or placebo injection. Repertoires were generated with immunoSEQ multiplex PCR, while TCRdb's copy carries only in-frame clones and drops some. This sample carries 350,000 to 500,000 clones, more than 80% of them seen once, and the ten largest clones take 10% to 15%. This material consisted of peripheral blood, taken in a trial of Ad26.COV2.S vaccine versus placebo. These TCRs come from a person between 18 and 65 years old who received the Ad26.COV2.S COVID-19 vaccine or a placebo.

This rearrangement joins TRBV7-9 to TRBJ2-1; TRBD2 aligns across 7 bases. The germline CDR1 and CDR2 sequences are SEHNR and FQNEAQ (reference sequence). The CDR3 runs 16 residues. V was pared by 6 bases and J by 2 bases, with 10 bases of the junction left unmatched. The CDR3 DNA reads TGTGCCAGCAGTTCATATACGGGAGGACCCTACAATGAGCAGTTCTTC. It is translated as CASSSYTGGPYNEQFF.

The rearrangement links TRBV15 to TRBJ2-1; either TRBD1 or TRBD2 may fit D (5 bases each). The CDR3 has 15 residues. Germline V gives CDR1 LNHNV, CDR2 YYDKDF (reference sequence). V was pared by 2 bases and J by 8 bases, with 16 bases between. In nucleotides, the CDR3 is TGTGCCACCAGCAGATCGAGGACAAGGGGAGATGAGCAGTTCTTC. It yields the protein CATSRSRTRGDEQFF.